This T cell receptor (beta chain) was identified in a study of brain metastases from non-small cell lung cancer (dated by TCRdb to the late 2010s). Regarding the study in general: The study profiled the immune microenvironment of paired resected primary tumors and brain metastases from non-small-cell lung cancer patients. Results the study describes overall, beyond this receptor: T-cell infiltration was lower in brain metastases than in primary tumors (P < 0.001). Paired brain metastases and primary tumors largely shared TCR repertoires, although T-cell densities in the metastases were sparse. T-cell clones were apparently expanded in under 80% of brain metastases relative to the matched primary tumors.

CDR1 and CDR2 are read off the germline V gene as MRHNA and SNTAGT. Cut back by 6 bases and 4 bases, the V and J ends lie 10 bases apart. From the cysteine through the phenylalanine, the CDR3 covers 13 amino acids. Only the CDR3 portion is preserved as DNA: 39 bases, with reading frame beginning at the first base. A cohort of about 41 patients with surgically resected non-small-cell lung cancer, for whom both primary tumor and brain metastasis specimens were available, was included. Archival formalin-fixed, paraffin-embedded tissues were used as the tumor specimens. The library came from the immunoSEQ multiplex PCR assay. Sequencing of the T-cell receptor beta chain repertoire was carried out together with a 770-gene immune expression panel. The clones in this table, taken by TCRdb from immuneACCESS, are in-frame only. Not every clone is retained; where verified, under half of the shortfall comes from an unresolved V gene, and the cause of the rest is unknown. This sample comprises over 2,000 clones, over 75% of them detected only once. Together, the top ten hold approximately 10% of the sample.

On this clone itself: This receptor's antigen is unknown. No base qualities exist here, and no much larger clone lies one base off it.

Input material: primary lung tumor tissue. Interpreted using the paper, the cell subset or site label stands for: primary lung tumor paired with brain metastasis. The sequence joins TRBV6-4 to TRBJ2-1; confidence is insufficient to name the D gene. The source is a donor at least 40 years old with non-small cell lung cancer. The DNA sequence is given as TGTGCCAGCAGCTTAGAGGTTTACAATGAGCAGTTCTTC. The translation is CASSLEVYNEQFF.